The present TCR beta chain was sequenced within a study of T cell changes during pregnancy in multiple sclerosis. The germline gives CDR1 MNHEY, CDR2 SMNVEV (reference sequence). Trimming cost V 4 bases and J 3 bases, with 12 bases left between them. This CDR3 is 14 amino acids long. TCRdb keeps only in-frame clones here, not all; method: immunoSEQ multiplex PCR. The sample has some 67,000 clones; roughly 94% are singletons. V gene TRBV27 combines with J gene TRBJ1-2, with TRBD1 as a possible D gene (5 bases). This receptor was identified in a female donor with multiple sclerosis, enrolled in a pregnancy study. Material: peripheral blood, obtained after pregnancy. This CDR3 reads CASSSRGGYYGYTF. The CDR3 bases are TGTGCCAGCAGTTCGCGGGGGGGGTACTATGGCTACACCTTC.